Below, 25 T cell receptor beta chains from the same sample are listed, as sequenced in a study of T cell changes during pregnancy in multiple sclerosis (dated by TCRdb to the late 2010s). To prepare the library, the immunoSEQ multiplex PCR assay was applied. TCRdb carries this immuneACCESS record with in-frame sequences only. Its versions omit some clonotypes, under half of them owing to an unresolved V gene in the studies checked, with the rest unexplained. The sample includes about 80,000 clones, with approximately 90% observed a single time. About 3% of the sample is in the top ten clones. The input for sequencing was peripheral blood, taken before pregnancy. These receptors all stem from a female donor with multiple sclerosis, enrolled in a pregnancy study.

This clone was detected only once. The rearrangement links TRBV4-1 to TRBJ2-1; the match to TRBD2 covers 7 bases. With 4 bases clipped from V and 4 bases from J, the junction kept 10 bases outside the gene matches. This CDR3 spans 16 amino acids. Germline V lookup: CDR1 MGHRA, CDR2 YSYEKL. CDR3 loop: CASSPVLAATYNEQFF. As DNA, the CDR3 is TGCGCCAGCAGCCCCGTCCTAGCGGCGACATACAATGAGCAGTTCTTC.

This chain joins TRBV11-3 and TRBJ1-1; D is unresolved. Trimming removed 6 bases from V and 5 bases from J, with 10 bases in between. This CDR3 has 12 amino acids. The V gene's germline CDR1 is SGHNT and CDR2 YENEEA. The CDR3 bases are TGTGCCAGCAGTCGAGGTATGACTGAAGCTTTCTTT. Its protein is CASSRGMTEAFF.

The V call is TRBV7-9, the J call TRBJ2-7, with a weak D call TRBD1 (6 bases). This CDR3 is built from 14 residues. With 6 bases removed from V and 1 base from J, the gap between germline ends came to 13 bases. Germline V gives CDR1 SEHNR, CDR2 FQNEAQ (reference sequence). The CDR3 DNA reads as TGTGCCAGCAGTTGGGGGCTGTCATCCTACGAGCAGTACTTC. Residues: CASSWGLSSYEQYF.

The CDR3 spells CASSRSSGNEKLFF. CDR3 DNA sequence: TGTGCCAGCAGTCGATCGTCGGGGAATGAAAAACTGTTTTTT. The chain uses TRBV27 and TRBJ1-4, with D uncertain. Germline CDR1 is MNHEY and CDR2 is SMNVEV (reference sequence). This CDR3 comprises 14 residues. Trimming removed 5 bases from V and 5 bases from J, with 12 bases in between.

The CDR3 here is CASSHIAHSGNTIYF. The CDR3 bases are TGTGCCAGCAGTCACATCGCTCACTCTGGAAACACCATATATTTT. This sequence joins TRBV6-6 and TRBJ1-3; no definite D call. The CDR3 is made up of 15 amino acids. V was clipped by 5 bases and J by 0 bases, with 11 bases between them. CDR1 and CDR2 from the germline V gene are MNHNY and SVGAGI (reference sequence).

This chain uses TRBV7-2 with TRBJ2-2, with a weak D call TRBD2 (6 bases). Germline CDR1 reads SGHTA; CDR2 reads FQGNSA. V lost 7 bases, J lost 6 bases, and 15 bases lay in between. The CDR3 is 14 residues long. This CDR3 is CASMRRGLPGELFF. CDR3 DNA: TGTGCCAGCATGAGGAGGGGACTCCCCGGGGAGCTGTTTTTT. The whole variable domain, remainder taken from reference TRBV7-2 and TRBJ2-2, is GAGVSQSPSNKVTEKGKDVELRCDPISGHTALYWYRQSLGQGLEFLIYFQGNSAPDKSGLPSDRFSAERTGGSVSTLTIQRTQQEDSAVYLCASMRRGLPGELFFGEGSRLTVL.

In regard to this clone: One end of the junction is discordant with germline, which a read error may explain. The V call is TRBV2, the J call TRBJ1-4; the D is unclear. The CDR3 length is 15 residues. CDR1 SNHLY and CDR2 FYNNEI come from the germline V gene. The CDR3 here is CASSTSREVNENLFF. For the CDR3, the DNA is TGTGCCAGCAGTACCTCAAGGGAGGTCAATGAAAACCTGTTTTTT.

This clone appeared a single time. The chain couples TRBV7-9 to TRBJ2-1; 11 positions match TRBD2. After removal of 3 bases from V and 7 bases from J, the junction contained 8 bases not matched to a gene. CDR1 and CDR2 from the germline V gene are SEHNR and FQNEAQ (reference sequence). The CDR3 covers 16 residues. CDR3 loop: CASSLTSGIIANEQFF. In DNA form, the CDR3 reads TGTGCCAGCAGCTTGACTAGCGGGATAATCGCGAATGAGCAGTTCTTC.

This chain joins TRBV4-3 and TRBJ2-7; TRBD1 matches 7 bases. Germline CDR1 is LGHNA and CDR2 is YSLEER. The V gene end was trimmed by 0 bases and the J gene end by 6 bases; junction bases not matched to a gene: 8. The CDR3 contains 15 residues. The CDR3 protein is CASSQEGDRGFEQYF. CDR3 bases: TGCGCCAGCAGCCAAGAGGGGGACAGAGGATTCGAGCAGTACTTC.

In this sample, this clone turned up once. The chain employs TRBV25-1 and TRBJ1-4; 7 nucleotides line up with TRBD1. V was pared by 2 bases and J by 11 bases, with 11 bases of the junction left unmatched. The CDR3 covers 15 residues. Germline loops: CDR1 MGHDK, CDR2 SYGVNS. The CDR3 protein is CASSERGQGLGKLFF. The CDR3 DNA follows: TGTGCCAGCAGTGAAAGGGGGCAGGGACTGGGGAAACTGTTTTTT.

This chain uses TRBV9 with TRBJ1-3; 7 nucleotides align to TRBD1. The CDR3 sequence is 14 residues long. CDR1 and CDR2 from the germline V gene are SGDLS and YYNGEE. Losses at the gene ends were 3 bases for V and 4 bases for J; bases not matched to a gene: 4. CDR3 residues: CASSATGVGNTIYF. As DNA, the CDR3 is TGTGCCAGCAGCGCCACAGGGGTCGGAAACACCATATATTTT.

The chain links TRBV14 to TRBJ1-1; D is unresolved. The germline gives CDR1 SGHDN, CDR2 FVKESK. The germline V and J ends were trimmed by 1 base and 0 bases, with 9 bases remaining between them. The CDR3 extends over 15 amino acids. The CDR3 sequence is CASSQVLSMNTEAFF. CDR3 nucleotides: TGTGCCAGCAGCCAAGTTTTGTCCATGAACACTGAAGCTTTCTTT.

This chain joins TRBV27 and TRBJ1-2; D unclear. Trimming removed 0 bases from V and 4 bases from J, with 12 bases in between. The germline V gene has CDR1 MNHEY and CDR2 SMNVEV (reference sequence). CDR3 size: 15 residues. The CDR3 region is CASSLSRGEGYGYTF. CDR3 in DNA: TGTGCCAGCAGTTTATCTCGGGGAGAGGGCTATGGCTACACCTTC.

This chain uses TRBV7-9 with TRBJ2-7, with 8 bases aligning to TRBD2. CDR1 and CDR2 from the germline V gene are SEHNR and FQNEAQ (reference sequence). V was clipped by 7 bases and J by 4 bases; unmatched bases: 9. The CDR3 extends over 14 amino acids. The DNA of the CDR3 is TGTGCCAGCACCCAAGCGGGAGTCGGGTACGAGCAGTACTTC. This codes for CASTQAGVGYEQYF.

This clone was detected once. The chain links TRBV2 to TRBJ1-3, with D possibly matching TRBD1 (5 bases). This CDR3 spans 14 amino acids. Trimming stripped 5 bases from V and 4 bases from J, with 12 bases between. CDR1 is SNHLY, CDR2 FYNNEI, per germline. This CDR3 reads CASSRGKLGNTIYF. In DNA, the CDR3 is TGTGCCAGCAGTAGGGGAAAACTCGGAAACACCATATATTTT. Variable domain in full (rest from reference TRBV2 and TRBJ1-3): EPEVTQTPSHQVTQMGQEVILRCVPISNHLYFYWYRQILGQKVEFLVSFYNNEISEKSEIFDDQFSVERPDGSNFTLKIRSTKLEDSAMYFCASSRGKLGNTIYFGEGSWLTVV.

This sequence joins TRBV4-2 and TRBJ2-7, with TRBD2 identical over 14 bases. Germline CDR1 and CDR2: LGHNA and YNFKEQ. With V trimmed by 2 bases and J by 8 bases, 5 bases remained unmatched. This CDR3 is built from 15 residues. CDR3 bases: TGTGCCAGCAGCCAAACCGGGACTAGCGGGAGCCAGCAGTACTTC. Translating gives CASSQTGTSGSQQYF.

The chain carries TRBV19 and TRBJ1-2, with D maybe TRBD1 (6 bases). The CDR3 loop spans 15 amino acids. With 3 bases removed from V and 5 bases from J, the gap between germline ends came to 16 bases. Germline CDR1 is LNHDA and CDR2 is SQIVND (reference sequence). CDR3 nucleotides: TGTGCCAGTAGTATCTCTCAGGGGCGGAAGTATGGCTACACCTTC. Translated, it gives CASSISQGRKYGYTF.

CDR3 sequence: CASRPALAGETQYF. The CDR3 nucleotides are TGTGCCAGCAGGCCAGCCTTAGCCGGGGAGACCCAGTACTTC. This chain joins TRBV6-6 and TRBJ2-5; D unresolved. Germline-derived CDR1 and CDR2 are MNHNY and SVGAGI (reference sequence). The CDR3 runs to 14 residues. Trimming left V 6 bases short and J 5 bases short, with 16 bases between.

CDR3 residues: CSVDASGIGGEQYF. As DNA, the CDR3 is TGCAGCGTTGACGCTAGCGGGATAGGAGGTGAGCAGTACTTC. The chain uses TRBV29-1 and TRBJ2-7; 9 nucleotides agree with TRBD2. J was trimmed by 7 bases and V by 3 bases; bases with no gene match: 10. The CDR3 covers 14 residues. The germline gives CDR1 SQVTM, CDR2 ANQGSEA.

The rearrangement joins TRBV25-1 to TRBJ2-1; tentatively, D is TRBD2 (5 bases). Trimming took off 11 bases at V and 0 bases at J, with 8 bases between the two ends. This CDR3 has 12 residues. CDR1 and CDR2 from the germline V gene are MGHDK and SYGVNS. The CDR3 DNA reads as TGTGCCGCGGGCTTCTCCTACAATGAGCAGTTCTTC. It is translated as CAAGFSYNEQFF.

The CDR3, as DNA: TGTGCCAGCAAACAGGGGGCGCCCTACGAGCAGTACTTC. It is translated as CASKQGAPYEQYF. The V gene is TRBV11-3, the J gene TRBJ2-7, with 9 bases matching TRBD1. J gave up 2 bases and V 7 bases, and 3 bases lay outside the gene matches. This CDR3 has 13 amino acids. The germline CDR1 and CDR2 sequences are SGHNT and YENEEA.

The chain carries TRBV13 and TRBJ1-5; 7 bases fit TRBD1. The CDR3 consists of 15 residues. Trimming removed 7 bases from V and 1 base from J; junction bases left unmatched: 7. In germline, CDR1 is PRHDT, CDR2 FYEKMQ (reference sequence). Written as DNA, the CDR3 is TGTGCCAGCAAGGAAGGGGGCTTAAGCAATCAGCCCCAGCATTTT. Amino acid sequence: CASKEGGLSNQPQHF. The complete variable domain, with remaining parts taken from reference TRBV13 and TRBJ1-5, reads AAGVIQSPRHLIKEKRETATLKCYPIPRHDTVYWYQQGPGQDPQFLISFYEKMQSDKGSIPDRFSAQQFSDYHSELNMSSLELGDSALYFCASKEGGLSNQPQHFGDGTRLSIL.

The chain is built from TRBV4-2 and TRBJ2-2, with TRBD2 matching 8 bases. The junction had 2 bases not matched to a gene; V was cut back by 1 base and J by 1 base. There are 16 residues in the CDR3. The germline gives CDR1 LGHNA, CDR2 YNFKEQ. The CDR3, as DNA: TGTGCCAGCAGCCAAGCCAGCGGGAGGAACACCGGGGAGCTGTTTTTT. Its protein product is CASSQASGRNTGELFF.

This rearrangement joins TRBV28 to TRBJ1-1; the D is unclear. Germline CDR1 and CDR2: MDHEN and SYDVKM. V lost 4 bases, J lost 3 bases, and 12 bases lay in between. There are 14 residues in the CDR3. The chain's CDR3 is CASSSPGLDTEAFF. CDR3 DNA: TGTGCCAGCAGTTCCCCCGGTCTGGACACTGAAGCTTTCTTT.

This chain joins TRBV28 and TRBJ2-7, with a tentative D call TRBD1 (6 bases). Per germline, CDR1 MDHEN and CDR2 SYDVKM. The CDR3 loop spans 15 amino acids. With 5 bases removed from V and 3 bases from J, the gap between germline ends came to 17 bases. The DNA for the CDR3 is TGTGCCAGCAGTCCAACAGGGACGCGGAACTACGAGCAGTACTTC. This translates into CASSPTGTRNYEQYF.